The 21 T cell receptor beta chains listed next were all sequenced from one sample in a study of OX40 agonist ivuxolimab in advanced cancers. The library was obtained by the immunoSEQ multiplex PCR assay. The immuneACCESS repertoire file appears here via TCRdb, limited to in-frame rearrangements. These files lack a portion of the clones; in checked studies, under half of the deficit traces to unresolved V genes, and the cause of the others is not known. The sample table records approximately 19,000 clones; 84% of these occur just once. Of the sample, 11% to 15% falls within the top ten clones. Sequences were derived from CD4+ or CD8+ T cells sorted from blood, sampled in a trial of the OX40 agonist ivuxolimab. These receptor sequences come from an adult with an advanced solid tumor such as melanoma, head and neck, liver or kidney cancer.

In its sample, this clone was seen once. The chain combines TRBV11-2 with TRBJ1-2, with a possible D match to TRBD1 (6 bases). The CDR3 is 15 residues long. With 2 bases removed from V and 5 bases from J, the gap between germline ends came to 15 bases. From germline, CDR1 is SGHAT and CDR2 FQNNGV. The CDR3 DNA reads TGTGCCAGCAGCTTACCAAATACAGGGTTGTATGGCTACACCTTC. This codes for CASSLPNTGLYGYTF.

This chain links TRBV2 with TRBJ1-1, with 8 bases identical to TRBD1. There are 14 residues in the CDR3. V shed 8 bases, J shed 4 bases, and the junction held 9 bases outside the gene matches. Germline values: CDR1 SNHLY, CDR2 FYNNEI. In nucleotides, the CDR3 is TGTGCCAGCGTTTCCCAGGGGGCTGGCACTGAAGCTTTCTTT. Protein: CASVSQGAGTEAFF.

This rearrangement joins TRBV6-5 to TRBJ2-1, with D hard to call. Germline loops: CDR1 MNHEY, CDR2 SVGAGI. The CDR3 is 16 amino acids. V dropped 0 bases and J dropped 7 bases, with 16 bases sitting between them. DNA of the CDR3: TGTGCCAGCAGTTACTCTTCTAACAGCCTTCTTAATGAGCAGTTCTTC. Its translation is CASSYSSNSLLNEQFF.

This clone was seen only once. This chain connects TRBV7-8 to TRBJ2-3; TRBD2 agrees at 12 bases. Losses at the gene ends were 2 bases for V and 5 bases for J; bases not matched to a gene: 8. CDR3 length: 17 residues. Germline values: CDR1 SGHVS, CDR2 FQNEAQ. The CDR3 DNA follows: TGTGCCAGCAGCTTATCAAGACTAGCGGGGGCCGGAGATACGCAGTATTTT. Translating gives CASSLSRLAGAGDTQYF.

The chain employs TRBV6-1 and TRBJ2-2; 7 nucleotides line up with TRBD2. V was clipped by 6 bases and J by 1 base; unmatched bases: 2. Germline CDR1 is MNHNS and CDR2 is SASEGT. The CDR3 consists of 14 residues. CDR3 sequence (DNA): TGTGCCAGCAGGCTAGCGGAGAACACCGGGGAGCTGTTTTTT. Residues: CASRLAENTGELFF.

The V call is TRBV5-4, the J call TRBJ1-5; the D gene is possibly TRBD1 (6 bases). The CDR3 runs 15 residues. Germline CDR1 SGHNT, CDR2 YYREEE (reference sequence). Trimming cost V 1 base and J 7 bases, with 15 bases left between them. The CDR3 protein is CASSLLPGARQPQHF. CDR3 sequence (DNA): TGTGCCAGCAGCTTGCTTCCGGGGGCGAGGCAGCCCCAGCATTTT.

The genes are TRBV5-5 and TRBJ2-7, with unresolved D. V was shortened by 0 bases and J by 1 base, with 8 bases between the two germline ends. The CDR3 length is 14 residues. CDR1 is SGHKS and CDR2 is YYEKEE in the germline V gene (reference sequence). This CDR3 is CASSLEGGSYEQYF. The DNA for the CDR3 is TGTGCCAGCAGCTTGGAGGGCGGTTCCTACGAGCAGTACTTC. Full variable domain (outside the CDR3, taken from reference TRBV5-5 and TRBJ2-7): DAGVTQSPTHLIKTRGQQVTLRCSPISGHKSVSWYQQVLGQGPQFIFQYYEKEERGRGNFPDRFSARQFPNYSSELNVNALLLGDSALYLCASSLEGGSYEQYFGPGTRLTVT.

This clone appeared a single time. The DNA for the CDR3 is TGTGCCAGCAGCTTAGGAGTTCGGGACAGGGGGCGAGAAGCTTTCTTT. This encodes CASSLGVRDRGREAFF. The chain couples TRBV7-9 to TRBJ1-1; 12 nucleotides match TRBD1. There are 16 residues in the CDR3. Trimming cost V 1 base and J 8 bases; bases outside gene matches: 8. Germline CDR1 reads SEHNR; CDR2 reads FQNEAQ (reference sequence).

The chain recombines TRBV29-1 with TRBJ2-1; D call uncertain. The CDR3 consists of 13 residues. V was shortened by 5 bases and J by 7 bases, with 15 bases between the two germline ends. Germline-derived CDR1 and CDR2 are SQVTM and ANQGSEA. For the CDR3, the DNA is TGCAGCGTTAGGAAAAGTTACGAGAATGAGCAGTTCTTC. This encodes CSVRKSYENEQFF.

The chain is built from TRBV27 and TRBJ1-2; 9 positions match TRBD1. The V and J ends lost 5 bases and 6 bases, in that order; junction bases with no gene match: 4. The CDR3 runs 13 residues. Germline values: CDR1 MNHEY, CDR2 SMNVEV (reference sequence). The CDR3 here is CASSNTGGNGYTF. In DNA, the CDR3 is TGTGCCAGCAGTAATACAGGGGGCAATGGCTACACCTTC.

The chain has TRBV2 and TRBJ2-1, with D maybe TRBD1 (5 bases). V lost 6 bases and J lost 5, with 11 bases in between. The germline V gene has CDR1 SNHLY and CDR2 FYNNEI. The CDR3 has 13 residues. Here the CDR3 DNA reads TGTGCCAGCAGCCTAGACAGCAACAATGAGCAGTTCTTC. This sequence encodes CASSLDSNNEQFF.

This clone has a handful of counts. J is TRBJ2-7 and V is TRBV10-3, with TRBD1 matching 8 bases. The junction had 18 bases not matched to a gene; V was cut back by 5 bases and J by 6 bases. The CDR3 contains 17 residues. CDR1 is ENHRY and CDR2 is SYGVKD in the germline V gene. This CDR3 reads CAISTDRARESQFEQYF. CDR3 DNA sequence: TGTGCCATCAGTACGGACAGGGCCCGGGAGAGCCAGTTCGAGCAGTACTTC.

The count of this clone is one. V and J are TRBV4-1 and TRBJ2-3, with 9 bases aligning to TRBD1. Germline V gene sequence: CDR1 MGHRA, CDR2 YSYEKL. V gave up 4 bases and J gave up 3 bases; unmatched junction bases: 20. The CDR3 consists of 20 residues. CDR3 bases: TGCGCCAGCAGCCGCCACCCGGGACAGGGTAGTTCGTTGGGGACAGATACGCAGTATTTT. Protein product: CASSRHPGQGSSLGTDTQYF.

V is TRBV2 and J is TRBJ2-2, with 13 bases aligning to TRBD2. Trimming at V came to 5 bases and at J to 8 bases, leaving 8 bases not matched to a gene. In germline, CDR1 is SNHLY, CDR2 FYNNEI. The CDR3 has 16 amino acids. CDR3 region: CASSPPPGLAGGELFF. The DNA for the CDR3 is TGTGCCAGCAGTCCCCCTCCGGGACTAGCGGGAGGGGAGCTGTTTTTT.

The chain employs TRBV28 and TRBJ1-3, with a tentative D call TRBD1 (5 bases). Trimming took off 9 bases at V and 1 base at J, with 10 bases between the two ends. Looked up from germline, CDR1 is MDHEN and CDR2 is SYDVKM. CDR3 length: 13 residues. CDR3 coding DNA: TGTGCCAGTGGGAAGGGGTCTGGAAACACCATATATTTT. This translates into CASGKGSGNTIYF.

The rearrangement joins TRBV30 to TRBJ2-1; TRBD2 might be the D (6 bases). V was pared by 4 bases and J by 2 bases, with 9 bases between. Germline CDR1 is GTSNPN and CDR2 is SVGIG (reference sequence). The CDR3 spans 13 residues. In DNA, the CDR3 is TGTGCCTGGACCGGGAGTCCCTACAATGAGCAGTTCTTC. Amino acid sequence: CAWTGSPYNEQFF.

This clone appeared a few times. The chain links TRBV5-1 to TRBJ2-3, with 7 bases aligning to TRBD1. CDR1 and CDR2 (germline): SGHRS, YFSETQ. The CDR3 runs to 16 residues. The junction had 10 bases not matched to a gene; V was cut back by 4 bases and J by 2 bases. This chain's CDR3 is CASSQGVVGHTDTQYF. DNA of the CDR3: TGCGCCAGCAGCCAGGGGGTCGTTGGGCACACAGATACGCAGTATTTT. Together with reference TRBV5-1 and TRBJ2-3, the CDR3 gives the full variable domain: KAGVTQTPRYLIKTRGQQVTLSCSPISGHRSVSWYQQTPGQGLQFLFEYFSETQRNKGNFPGRFSGRQFSNSRSEMNVSTLELGDSALYLCASSQGVVGHTDTQYFGPGTRLTVL.

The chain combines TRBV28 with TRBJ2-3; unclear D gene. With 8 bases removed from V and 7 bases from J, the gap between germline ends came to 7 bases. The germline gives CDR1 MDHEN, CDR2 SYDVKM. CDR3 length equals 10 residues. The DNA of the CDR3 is TGTGCCAGCGGACGGAATACGCAGTATTTT. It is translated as CASGRNTQYF.

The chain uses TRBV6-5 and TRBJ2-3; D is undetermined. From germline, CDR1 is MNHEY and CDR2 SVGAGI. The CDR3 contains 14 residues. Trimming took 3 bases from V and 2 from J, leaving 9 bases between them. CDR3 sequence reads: CASSYGLYTDTQYF. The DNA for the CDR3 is TGTGCCAGCAGTTATGGTCTGTACACAGATACGCAGTATTTT.

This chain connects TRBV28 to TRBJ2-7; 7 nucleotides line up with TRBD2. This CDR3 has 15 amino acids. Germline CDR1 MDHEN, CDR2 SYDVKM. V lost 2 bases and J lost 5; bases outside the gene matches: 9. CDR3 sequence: CASSLEAGVGHEQYF. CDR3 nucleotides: TGTGCCAGCAGTTTAGAGGCGGGAGTCGGACACGAGCAGTACTTC. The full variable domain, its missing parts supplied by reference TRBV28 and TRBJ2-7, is DVKVTQSSRYLVKRTGEKVFLECVQDMDHENMFWYRQDPGLGLRLIYFSYDVKMKEKGDIPEGYSVSREKKERFSLILESASTNQTSMYLCASSLEAGVGHEQYFGPGTRLTVT.

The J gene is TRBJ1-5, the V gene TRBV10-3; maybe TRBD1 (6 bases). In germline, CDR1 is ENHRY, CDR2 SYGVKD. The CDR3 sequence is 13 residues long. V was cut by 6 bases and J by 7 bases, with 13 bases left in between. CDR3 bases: TGTGCCATCAGAGGAGGGGACAACCAGCCCCAGCATTTT. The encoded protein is CAIRGGDNQPQHF.